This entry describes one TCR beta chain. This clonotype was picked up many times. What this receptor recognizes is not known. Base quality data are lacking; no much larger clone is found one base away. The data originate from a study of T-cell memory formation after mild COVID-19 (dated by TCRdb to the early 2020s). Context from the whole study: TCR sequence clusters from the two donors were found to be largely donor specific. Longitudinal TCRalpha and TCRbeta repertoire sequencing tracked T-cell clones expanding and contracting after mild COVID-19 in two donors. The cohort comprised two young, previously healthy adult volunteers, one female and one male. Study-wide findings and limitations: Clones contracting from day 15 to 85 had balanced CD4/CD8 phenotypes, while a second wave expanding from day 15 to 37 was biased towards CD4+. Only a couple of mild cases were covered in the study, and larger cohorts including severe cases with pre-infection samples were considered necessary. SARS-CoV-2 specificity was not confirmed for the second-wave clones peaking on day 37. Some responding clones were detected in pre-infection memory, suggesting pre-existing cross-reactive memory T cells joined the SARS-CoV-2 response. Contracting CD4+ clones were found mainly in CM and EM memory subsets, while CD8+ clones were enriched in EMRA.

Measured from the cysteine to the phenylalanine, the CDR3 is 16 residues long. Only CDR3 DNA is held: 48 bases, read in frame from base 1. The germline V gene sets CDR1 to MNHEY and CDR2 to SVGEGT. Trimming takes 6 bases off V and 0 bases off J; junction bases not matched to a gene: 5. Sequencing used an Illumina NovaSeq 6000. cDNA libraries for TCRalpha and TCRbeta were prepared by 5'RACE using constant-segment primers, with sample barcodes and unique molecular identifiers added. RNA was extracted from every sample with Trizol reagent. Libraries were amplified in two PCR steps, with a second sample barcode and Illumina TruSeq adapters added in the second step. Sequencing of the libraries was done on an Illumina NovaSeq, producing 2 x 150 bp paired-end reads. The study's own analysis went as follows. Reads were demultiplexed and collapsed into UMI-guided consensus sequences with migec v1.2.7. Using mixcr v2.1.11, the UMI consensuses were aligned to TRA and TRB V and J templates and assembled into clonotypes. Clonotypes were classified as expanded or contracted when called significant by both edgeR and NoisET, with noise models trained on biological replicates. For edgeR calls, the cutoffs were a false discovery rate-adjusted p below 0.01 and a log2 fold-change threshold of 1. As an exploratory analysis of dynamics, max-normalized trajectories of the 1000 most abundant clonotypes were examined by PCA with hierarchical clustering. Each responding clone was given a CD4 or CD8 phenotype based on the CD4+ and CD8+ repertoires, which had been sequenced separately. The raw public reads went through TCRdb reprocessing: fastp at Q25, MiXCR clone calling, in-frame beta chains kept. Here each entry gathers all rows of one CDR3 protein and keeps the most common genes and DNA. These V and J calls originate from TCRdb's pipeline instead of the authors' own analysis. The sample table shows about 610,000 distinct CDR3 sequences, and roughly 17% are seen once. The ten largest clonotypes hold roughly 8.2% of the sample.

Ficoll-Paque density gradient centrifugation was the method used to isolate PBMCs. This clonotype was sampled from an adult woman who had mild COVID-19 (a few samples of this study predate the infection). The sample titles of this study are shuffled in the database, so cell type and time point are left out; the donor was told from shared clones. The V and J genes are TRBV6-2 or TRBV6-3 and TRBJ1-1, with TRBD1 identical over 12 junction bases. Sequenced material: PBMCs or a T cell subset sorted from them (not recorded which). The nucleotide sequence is TGTGCCAGCAGCCCCGGGACAGGGGGCCTGAACACTGAAGCTTTCTTT. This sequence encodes CASSPGTGGLNTEAFF.